This record concerns one TCR beta chain sequence. This sample was included in a study of blood T cell repertoires in COVID-19. V gave up 4 bases and J gave up 10 bases; unmatched junction bases: 12. The germline gives CDR1 SGHDT, CDR2 YYEEEE. This CDR3 comprises 15 residues. Original data processing: From reference gene primer amplification, estimates of nucleated cell counts were derived. Generated by immunoSEQ multiplex PCR, the TCRdb table keeps only in-frame clones and is missing some. The V and J calls and clone size are taken from that table; D and trimming were inferred from the DNA. The table records 400,000 or so clones, more than 70% of them present only once.

The chain has TRBV5-6 and TRBJ2-1, with 9 bases identical to TRBD2. The sequencing input was PBMCs or T cells enriched from blood (not recorded which). This TCR came from a middle-aged man in a cohort exposed to, infected with or recovered from COVID-19 (not recorded which). The CDR3 is CASSPRGLAGWEQFF. The CDR3 DNA follows: TGTGCCAGCAGCCCTCGGGGGCTAGCGGGATGGGAGCAGTTCTTC.